This entry lists 28 T cell receptor beta chains sequenced from one sample in a study of blood T cell repertoires in COVID-19. Assay: immunoSEQ multiplex PCR; the TCRdb copy retains only in-frame clones and omits some. The profile shows 300,000 or so clones, 83% of them singletons. The sequenced sample was peripheral blood. The receptors stem from a woman aged 45 to 65 with acute or convalescent COVID-19.

This chain links TRBV7-2 with TRBJ2-7; D might be TRBD1 (6 bases). Germline loops: CDR1 SGHTA, CDR2 FQGNSA. V was trimmed by 1 base and J by 0 bases, leaving 13 bases between them. The CDR3 consists of 16 residues. The CDR3 region has the DNA TGTGCCAGCAGCTTAGATGTTGGACAGAGCTCCTACGAGCAGTACTTC. Translated, it gives CASSLDVGQSSYEQYF. The full variable domain, rest sourced from reference TRBV7-2 and TRBJ2-7, is GAGVSQSPSNKVTEKGKDVELRCDPISGHTALYWYRQSLGQGLEFLIYFQGNSAPDKSGLPSDRFSAERTGGSVSTLTIQRTQQEDSAVYLCASSLDVGQSSYEQYFGPGTRLTVT.

CDR3 sequence reads: CASSATGVSYNEQFF. CDR3 nucleotide sequence: TGTGCCAGCAGCGCTACAGGGGTCTCCTACAATGAGCAGTTCTTC. This chain links TRBV9 with TRBJ2-1, with 7 bases matching TRBD1. The CDR3 has 15 residues. Germline CDR1 and CDR2: SGDLS and YYNGEE. The trim removed 3 bases at V and 0 bases at J, leaving 3 bases unmatched.

The chain joins TRBV12-3 or TRBV12-4 to TRBJ1-6, with D possibly matching TRBD1 (5 bases). V lost 3 bases, J lost 9 bases, and 6 bases lay in between. The CDR3 runs to 12 residues. CDR3 region: CASSFGGSPLHF. CDR3 coding DNA: TGTGCCAGCAGTTTCGGGGGTTCACCCCTCCACTTT.

This chain links TRBV27 with TRBJ1-2; 8 nucleotides line up with TRBD1. The CDR3 runs to 15 residues. Per the germline V gene, CDR1 is MNHEY and CDR2 is SMNVEV (reference sequence). V trimming: 5 bases; J trimming: 3 bases; junction bases outside the gene matches: 8. Written as DNA, the CDR3 is TGTGCCAGCAGTCCGGACAGGGATCTTTACTATGGCTACACCTTC. This sequence encodes CASSPDRDLYYGYTF.

The chain has TRBV6-5 and TRBJ2-1, with 7 nucleotides matching TRBD1. This CDR3 is 13 amino acids long. Germline loops: CDR1 MNHEY, CDR2 SVGAGI. After removal of 7 bases from V and 7 bases from J, the junction contained 7 bases not matched to a gene. CDR3 residues: CASKGAGGNEQFF. The CDR3 coding sequence is TGTGCCAGCAAGGGGGCCGGTGGGAATGAGCAGTTCTTC.

J is TRBJ1-1 and V is TRBV2; D is undetermined. Germline CDR1 SNHLY, CDR2 FYNNEI. This CDR3 contains 16 residues. The V end was cut by 6 bases, the J end by 3 bases, with 20 bases between. The CDR3 is CASRFIARVPDTEAFF. The DNA of the CDR3 is TGTGCCAGCAGATTCATTGCGAGGGTCCCGGACACTGAAGCTTTCTTT.

The chain combines TRBV11-2 with TRBJ2-4; 10 positions match TRBD2. With V trimmed by 0 bases and J by 7 bases, 6 bases remained unmatched. Germline V gene data show CDR1 as SGHAT and CDR2 as FQNNGV. The CDR3 is 16 amino acids. Written as DNA, the CDR3 is TGTGCCAGCAGCTTAGAAAAGTCTAGCGGGAGTAACATTCAGTACTTC. Encoded protein: CASSLEKSSGSNIQYF. Supplemented by reference TRBV11-2 and TRBJ2-4, the full variable domain reads EAGVAQSPRYKIIEKRQSVAFWCNPISGHATLYWYQQILGQGPKLLIQFQNNGVVDDSQLPKDRFSAERLKGVDSTLKIQPAKLEDSAVYLCASSLEKSSGSNIQYFGAGTRLSVL.

The rearrangement joins TRBV19 to TRBJ1-6, with D uncertain. V was trimmed by 2 bases and J by 3 bases, leaving 5 bases between them. Germline loops: CDR1 LNHDA, CDR2 SQIVND (reference sequence). The CDR3 runs 14 residues. CDR3 DNA sequence: TGTGCCAGTAGTATAAATATCTATAATTCACCCCTCCACTTT. Protein product: CASSINIYNSPLHF.

The chain joins TRBV19 to TRBJ2-7; TRBD2 aligns across 7 bases. The CDR3 is made up of 15 amino acids. Germline V gene lookup returns CDR1 LNHDA and CDR2 SQIVND (reference sequence). V lost 3 bases and J lost 5; bases outside the gene matches: 10. This chain's CDR3 is CASSMRWRESHEQYF. Here the CDR3 DNA reads TGTGCCAGTAGTATGCGGTGGCGGGAGAGCCACGAGCAGTACTTC. Full variable domain (outside the CDR3, taken from reference TRBV19 and TRBJ2-7): DGGITQSPKYLFRKEGQNVTLSCEQNLNHDAMYWYRQDPGQGLRLIYYSQIVNDFQKGDIAEGYSVSREKKESFPLTVTSAQKNPTAFYLCASSMRWRESHEQYFGPGTRLTVT.

The J gene is TRBJ2-1, the V gene TRBV5-1; tentatively, D is TRBD1 (5 bases). The germline V gene encodes CDR1 SGHRS and CDR2 YFSETQ. The CDR3 spans 15 residues. V shed 0 bases and J shed 2 bases, with 9 bases lying between them. CDR3 sequence (DNA): TGCGCCAGCAGCTTGGTTCAGGGCCCCTACAATGAGCAGTTCTTC. This gives the protein CASSLVQGPYNEQFF.

This clone was recorded only once. The chain is built from TRBV29-1 and TRBJ1-1; possibly TRBD1 for D (5 bases). The germline V and J ends were trimmed by 7 bases and 4 bases, with 16 bases remaining between them. CDR3 length: 13 amino acids. The germline gives CDR1 SQVTM, CDR2 ANQGSEA. As DNA, the CDR3 is TGCAGCGCGTTAATGGGGGGAGGCACTGAAGCTTTCTTT. Protein: CSALMGGGTEAFF.

The count of this clone is one. V gene TRBV7-2 combines with J gene TRBJ1-5, with unresolved D. Per germline, CDR1 SGHTA and CDR2 FQGNSA. The CDR3 has 15 amino acids. V gave up 5 bases and J gave up 4 bases, with 15 bases separating them. CDR3 bases: TGTGCCAGCAGCCTAAACCGGGAAGGAAATCAGCCCCAGCATTTT. Translating it yields CASSLNREGNQPQHF.

The genes are TRBV18 and TRBJ2-3; 9 positions match TRBD2. This CDR3 has 15 amino acids. In germline, CDR1 is KGHSH, CDR2 LQKENI. V shed 1 base and J 1 base; nucleotides not matched to a gene: 0. Here the CDR3 reads CASSPRTSGTDTQYF. In DNA form, the CDR3 reads TGTGCCAGCTCACCACGGACTAGCGGCACAGATACGCAGTATTTT.

V gene TRBV29-1 combines with J gene TRBJ2-7, with D maybe TRBD2 (6 bases). CDR1 is SQVTM and CDR2 is ANQGSEA in the germline V gene. The CDR3 has 13 residues. The V gene lost 5 bases and the J gene lost 5 bases, with 16 bases spanning the gap. CDR3 in DNA: TGCAGCGTTTCTACGGGACTTTCCAACGAGCAGTACTTC. It translates to CSVSTGLSNEQYF.

This chain joins TRBV29-1 and TRBJ1-4; tentatively, D is TRBD1 (5 bases). Trimming pared 5 bases from V and 5 bases from J, leaving 9 bases between. Germline V gene sequence: CDR1 SQVTM, CDR2 ANQGSEA. This CDR3 has 12 residues. CDR3 in DNA: TGCAGCGTTCGGGGGGGGAATGAAAAACTGTTTTTT. Translated, it gives CSVRGGNEKLFF.

J is TRBJ1-1 and V is TRBV5-6; D ambiguous. From germline, CDR1 is SGHDT and CDR2 YYEEEE. The CDR3 has 13 residues. V was pared by 2 bases and J by 4 bases, with 9 bases between. CDR3 DNA sequence: TGTGCCAGCAGCTTTGAGGGTCTCACTGAAGCTTTCTTT. Protein product: CASSFEGLTEAFF.

The V gene is TRBV5-6, the J gene TRBJ1-1, with unresolved D. The V and J ends lost 3 bases and 10 bases respectively, with 13 bases between them. Germline V gene lookup returns CDR1 SGHDT and CDR2 YYEEEE. The length of the CDR3 is 12 residues. This CDR3 reads CASSWANNGAFF. The CDR3 DNA reads as TGTGCCAGCAGCTGGGCGAATAATGGAGCTTTCTTT.

In this sample, this clone turned up once. The rearrangement links TRBV9 to TRBJ2-3, with 9 bases fitting TRBD1. Germline values: CDR1 SGDLS, CDR2 YYNGEE. The CDR3 runs 17 residues. The V segment lost 3 bases and the J segment 2 bases; nucleotides outside the gene matches: 10. The CDR3 DNA sequence: TGTGCCAGCAGCGCAGGACAGGGGATTATCTACACAGATACGCAGTATTTT. Translation: CASSAGQGIIYTDTQYF.

In DNA form, the CDR3 reads TGTGCCATCGTCAGGGACAACTCTGGAAACACCATATATTTT. Amino acid sequence: CAIVRDNSGNTIYF. The V call is TRBV10-3, the J call TRBJ1-3; possibly TRBD1 for D (6 bases). The germline V gene has CDR1 ENHRY and CDR2 SYGVKD. This CDR3 contains 14 residues. Between the trimmed V and J ends, which lost 8 bases and 0 bases, there was a span of 11 bases.

The rearrangement uses TRBV5-1 and TRBJ1-2; D ambiguous. Germline V gene lookup returns CDR1 SGHRS and CDR2 YFSETQ. Trimming took 1 base from V and 8 from J, leaving 18 bases between them. The CDR3 totals 15 residues. The DNA for the CDR3 is TGCGCCAGCAGCTTGACGGTCAGTCGGGGTTCGGGCTACACCTTC. Translated: CASSLTVSRGSGYTF. Drawing the rest from reference TRBV5-1 and TRBJ1-2, the complete variable domain is KAGVTQTPRYLIKTRGQQVTLSCSPISGHRSVSWYQQTPGQGLQFLFEYFSETQRNKGNFPGRFSGRQFSNSRSEMNVSTLELGDSALYLCASSLTVSRGSGYTFGSGTRLTVV.

The chain has TRBV28 and TRBJ2-7; D call uncertain. Germline V gene sequence: CDR1 MDHEN, CDR2 SYDVKM. This CDR3 contains 11 residues. V dropped 9 bases and J dropped 2 bases, with 8 bases sitting between them. Here the CDR3 reads CASSGAYEQYF. The CDR3 bases are TGTGCCAGTTCCGGAGCCTACGAGCAGTACTTC.

DNA of the CDR3: TGCGCCAGCAGCCCTAGCGGGGGGGCAGCAGATACGCAGTATTTT. Amino acids: CASSPSGGAADTQYF. The chain carries TRBV5-1 and TRBJ2-3, with 12 positions matching TRBD2. The CDR3 is 15 residues long. Looked up from germline, CDR1 is SGHRS and CDR2 is YFSETQ. V dropped 4 bases and J dropped 4; count of bases not matched to a gene: 4.

CDR3 loop: CASSSGGILNTEAFF. The CDR3 nucleotides are TGCGCCAGCAGCTCCGGGGGGATCTTGAACACTGAAGCTTTCTTT. This chain joins TRBV5-1 and TRBJ1-1; possibly TRBD1 for D (5 bases). Germline assignment: CDR1 SGHRS and CDR2 YFSETQ. The CDR3 loop spans 15 amino acids. Trimming pared 3 bases from V and 0 bases from J, leaving 12 bases between.

The chain has TRBV19 and TRBJ1-2; 8 positions agree with TRBD1. V lost 5 bases to trimming and J lost 0 bases; unmatched junction nucleotides: 14. CDR3 size: 18 residues. The V gene's germline CDR1 is LNHDA and CDR2 SQIVND (reference sequence). The DNA of the CDR3 is TGTGCCAGTAGTCCGGATCGGACAGGGCCCTCCGCTAACTATGGCTACACCTTC. This gives the protein CASSPDRTGPSANYGYTF.

The J gene is TRBJ2-3, the V gene TRBV11-3; 16 nucleotides align to TRBD2. Germline CDR1 SGHNT, CDR2 YENEEA. The CDR3 loop spans 17 amino acids. V dropped 5 bases and J dropped 4; count of bases not matched to a gene: 6. The CDR3 nucleotides are TGTGCCAGCAGCCCCGGGACTAGCGGGGGGGCCTCAGATACGCAGTATTTT. It is translated as CASSPGTSGGASDTQYF.

The chain is built from TRBV21-1 and TRBJ1-2. TRBV21-1 is flagged as a pseudogene. This CDR3 has 15 amino acids. DNA for the CDR3: TGTCGACCCACGGAGGGGTGGGAATTTAACTATGGCTACACCTTC. Translated, it gives CRPTEGWEFNYGYTF.

As DNA, the CDR3 is TGTGCCACCAGTGACTCCTCGGCGGCCGCACGCAATCAGCCCCAGCATTTT. Translated: CATSDSSAAARNQPQHF. The V and J genes are TRBV24-1 and TRBJ1-5; D is unresolved. This CDR3 spans 17 amino acids. Germline CDR1 is KGHDR and CDR2 is SFDVKD. V was trimmed by 4 bases and J by 2 bases, leaving 17 bases between them.

The chain links TRBV9 to TRBJ1-1; no reliable D call. Trimming pared 4 bases from V and 2 bases from J, leaving 12 bases between. The CDR3 runs to 14 residues. Looked up from germline, CDR1 is SGDLS and CDR2 is YYNGEE. This CDR3 reads CASSPRRENTEAFF. As DNA, the CDR3 is TGTGCCAGCAGCCCCCGCCGAGAAAACACTGAAGCTTTCTTT.